The clone carrying this T cell receptor beta chain appeared many times. The antigen remains undetermined. The data are from a study of T cell repertoires in cytomegalovirus infection. Study results and limitations: Ex vivo responses were dominated by HLA-C-restricted CMV-specific TCR beta clonotypes.

TCRdb passed the reads through MiXCR, listing each CDR3 protein once. The top ten clones hold 2.5% to 3.5% of a sample with more than 650,000 distinct CDR3 sequences, approximately 34% of them seen once. The CDR3 sequence is 13 residues long. Germline lookup yields CDR1 SGHTA and CDR2 FQGNSA. V dropped 1 base and J dropped 8 bases, with 9 bases sitting between them. The V call is TRBV7-2, the J call TRBJ2-1; the D is unclear. The sample taken for sequencing was PBMCs. The receptor was derived from a human donor in good health (CMV status not recorded). Some clones in this sample may be carry-over from other donors' samples. The CDR3 bases are TGTGCCAGCAGCTTAGAAGCCTCTGATGAGCAGTTCTTC. It codes for CASSLEASDEQFF.